The source of this T cell receptor beta chain is a study of CD8 T cells in ankylosing spondylitis. Study-wide findings and caveats: Within matched ankylosing spondylitis synovial fluid, disease-linked clones were reportedly significantly enriched.

The CDR3 length is 16 residues. Germline values: CDR1 SGDLS, CDR2 YYNGEE. Trimming cost V 0 bases and J 5 bases, with 14 bases left between them. This clonotype has ten or more counts. Its antigen is as yet unknown. TCRdb fed the 5' RACE reads into MiXCR, producing one record per CDR3 protein. The table shows 30,000 to 45,000 distinct CDR3 sequences, with 3% occurring only once. The chain employs TRBV9 and TRBJ2-2; D tentatively fits TRBD1 or TRBD2 (6 bases each). What was sequenced was blood, either unsorted or a sorted T cell fraction (not recorded which). This clonotype originated in a male donor with ankylosing spondylitis or in good health (not recorded which). The CDR3 bases are TGTGCCAGCAGCGTAGACGGGGGCGCTTGGACCGGGGAGCTGTTTTTT. It encodes CASSVDGGAWTGELFF.